This TCR beta chain was captured in a study of blood T cell repertoires in COVID-19. About the research overall: Sites in the United States, Italy and Spain provided acute and convalescent COVID-19 samples. T cells, B-cell-depleted T cells, or PBMCs provided the cDNA or gDNA that served as material.

In the authors' workflow: Reference gene primer amplification gave estimated nucleated cell counts. Method: immunoSEQ multiplex PCR; TCRdb's copy keeps in-frame clones and lacks some. Clone size and the V and J calls come from that table; the DNA yielded D and trimming. The sample carries about 180,000 clones, roughly 86% recorded once. CDR1 and CDR2 from the germline V gene are MNHEY and SMNVEV (reference sequence). This CDR3 region has 15 residues. J gave up 2 bases and V 6 bases, and 10 bases lay outside the gene matches. The chain recombines TRBV27 with TRBJ2-7, with 7 bases that match TRBD1. The TCR was taken from a woman aged 25 to 39 with active or convalescent COVID-19. The sequencing sample was made of peripheral blood. The CDR3 loop reads CASSQNRQGAYEQYF. CDR3 coding DNA: TGTGCCAGCAGCCAAAACCGGCAGGGGGCCTACGAGCAGTACTTC.